The clone carrying this T cell receptor beta chain was detected only a few times. The sample is drawn from a study of blood T cells in healthy people across ages. A second PCR, run for 7 to 11 cycles, used a sample-barcoded 5' primer plus a J-beta primer mix. TCRdb used MiXCR to reprocess the 5' RACE reads, holding one entry per CDR3 protein. This sample has around 1,800,000 distinct CDR3 sequences, with about two fifths found just once. The TCR was taken from a human donor in good health. The sequenced sample was blood.

The chain's CDR3 is CASSLPHSRYEQYF. CDR3 coding DNA: TGTGCCAGCAGCTTACCCCATTCGAGGTACGAGCAGTACTTC. The gene calls are TRBV7-9 and TRBJ2-4; D uncertain. The end of the DNA is better explained by TRBJ2-7, so the J call may be wrong. Per germline, CDR1 SEHNR and CDR2 FQNEAQ (reference sequence). CDR3 length: 14 residues.